The clone carrying this TCR beta chain has a count of ten or more. Its antigen is unknown. This sample is part of a study of T cells in Graves' hyperthyroidism and ophthalmopathy. Researchers amplified the TCR beta CDR3 regions from RNA transcripts. Carried out on the TCR CDR3, a first-round RT-PCR used the HTBI primer set. Each CDR3 protein is one row after TCRdb ran MiXCR on the multiplex PCR reads. The table includes 500,000 to 650,000 distinct CDR3 sequences, approximately 14% detected once. Germline V gene lookup returns CDR1 MDHEN and CDR2 SYDVKM. Trimming removed 5 bases from V and 7 bases from J, with 14 bases in between. The CDR3 totals 13 residues. For Graves' hyperthyroidism to be stable, ophthalmopathy could not progress within 18 months. Whole-study results and caveats: In blood, most of the thyroid clonotypes expanded above 0.001 were also present. In the analysis, a 13 V-J model separated ophthalmopathy from stable hyperthyroidism.

This TCR was sampled from a woman aged 40 to 49 with Graves' hyperthyroidism. The chain employs TRBV28 and TRBJ1-2; D possibly corresponds to TRBD1 (6 bases). Sequenced: blood. The CDR3 nucleotides are TGTGCCAGCAGTATAGCGTCAGGGGTTGGCTACACCTTC. Translating gives CASSIASGVGYTF.